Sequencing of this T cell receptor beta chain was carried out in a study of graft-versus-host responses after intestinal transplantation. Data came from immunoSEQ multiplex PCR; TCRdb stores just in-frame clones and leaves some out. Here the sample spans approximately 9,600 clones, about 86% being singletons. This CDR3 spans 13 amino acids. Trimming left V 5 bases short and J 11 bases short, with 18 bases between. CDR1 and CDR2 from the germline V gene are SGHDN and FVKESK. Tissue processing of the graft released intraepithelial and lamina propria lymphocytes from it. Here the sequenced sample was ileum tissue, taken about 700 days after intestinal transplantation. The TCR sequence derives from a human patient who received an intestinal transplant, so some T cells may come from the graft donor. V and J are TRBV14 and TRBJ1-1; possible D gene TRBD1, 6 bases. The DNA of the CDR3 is TGTGCCAGCAGCGCTGGGGGCCGTCAGGTGGCTTTCTTT. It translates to CASSAGGRQVAFF.